Below are 8 T cell receptor beta chains sequenced from a single sample in a study of blood T cells in healthy people across ages. Through a sample-barcoded 5' primer and a J-beta primer mix, a second PCR was run for roughly 6 to 12 cycles. TCRdb recomputed calls from the 5' RACE reads with MiXCR, one row per CDR3 protein. Here the sample spans about 760,000 distinct CDR3 sequences, 20% to 25% being singletons. The data were also submitted as part of a second study, on T cells of mothers and their children.

The source material was blood. The receptors shown here come from a boy aged 10-17 years in good health.

This clonotype occurred many times. V usage is TRBV29-1 and J usage is TRBJ2-7; D might be TRBD2 (6 bases). CDR1 is SQVTM and CDR2 is ANQGSEA in the germline V gene. The CDR3 sequence is 14 residues long. With 3 bases removed from V and 1 base from J, the gap between germline ends came to 13 bases. CDR3 sequence (DNA): TGCAGCGTTGAGGGGGACGGGAGATCCTACGAGCAGTACTTC. It encodes CSVEGDGRSYEQYF.

The J gene is TRBJ2-5, the V gene TRBV3-1; D may be TRBD2 (5 bases). This CDR3 is built from 15 residues. CDR1 is LGHDT, CDR2 YNNKEL, per germline (reference sequence). V shed 0 bases and J shed 2 bases, with 10 bases lying between them. The CDR3 loop is CASSQESLVQETQYF. DNA for the CDR3: TGTGCCAGCAGCCAAGAATCACTAGTTCAAGAGACCCAGTACTTC.

The chain recombines TRBV6-5 with TRBJ2-7; 8 nucleotides agree with TRBD1. The CDR3 runs 15 residues. V was pared by 2 bases and J by 4 bases, with 7 bases of the junction left unmatched. Germline assignment: CDR1 MNHEY and CDR2 SVGAGI. CDR3 sequence reads: CASSYGQGGYYEQYF. For the CDR3, the DNA is TGTGCCAGCAGTTACGGACAGGGAGGTTATTACGAGCAGTACTTC.

The chain has TRBV3-1 and TRBJ2-5; D is undetermined. The CDR3 sequence is 15 residues long. V dropped 3 bases and J dropped 1 base, with 12 bases sitting between them. CDR1 is LGHDT and CDR2 is YNNKEL in the germline V gene (reference sequence). The CDR3 loop reads CASSQNSGIQETQYF. The CDR3 DNA reads TGTGCCAGCAGCCAGAACTCCGGAATCCAAGAGACCCAGTACTTC.

This clonotype was found once. The chain links TRBV7-9 to TRBJ2-5; 9 nucleotides match TRBD1. The CDR3 totals 15 residues. Trimming cost V 1 base and J 11 bases; bases outside gene matches: 11. CDR1 is SEHNR and CDR2 is FQNEAQ in the germline V gene (reference sequence). CDR3 DNA sequence: TGTGCCAGCAGCTTAGTTCCGGACAGGGGTTGGGAGCAGTACTTC. As protein: CASSLVPDRGWEQYF.

J is TRBJ2-7 and V is TRBV4-1; unclear D gene. Trimming pared 4 bases from V and 4 bases from J, leaving 11 bases between. Germline V gene data show CDR1 as MGHRA and CDR2 as YSYEKL. The CDR3 spans 13 residues. CDR3 sequence reads: CASSPGYGYEQYF. CDR3 DNA sequence: TGCGCCAGCAGCCCCGGATACGGTTACGAGCAGTACTTC.

This clonotype turned up a few times. The rearrangement joins TRBV24-1 to TRBJ2-7; D not certain. The length of the CDR3 is 13 residues. V was trimmed by 5 bases and J by 0 bases, leaving 7 bases between them. Germline CDR1 is KGHDR and CDR2 is SFDVKD. CDR3 residues: CATSGADSYEQYF. CDR3 nucleotides: TGTGCCACCAGTGGAGCAGACTCCTACGAGCAGTACTTC.

The chain links TRBV20-1 to TRBJ2-4; D perhaps matches TRBD2 (5 bases). Between the trimmed V and J ends, which lost 5 bases and 0 bases, there was a span of 14 bases. This CDR3 is built from 15 residues. CDR1 and CDR2 from the germline V gene are DFQATT and SNEGSKA (reference sequence). The CDR3 nucleotides read TGCAGTGCTGGGGTTGGGGAGCTAGCCAAAAACATTCAGTACTTC. Protein: CSAGVGELAKNIQYF.